Shown below are 32 T cell receptor beta chains from a single sample sequenced in a study of blood T cell repertoires in COVID-19. Using immunoSEQ multiplex PCR, the repertoire was profiled, and TCRdb retains in-frame clones only, with some absent. Of a few hundred thousand clones listed, 85% are singletons. Sequenced sample: PBMCs or T cells enriched from blood (not recorded which). The receptors were gathered from a woman aged 45 to 65 who had been exposed to COVID-19.

The chain has TRBV3-1 (or the pseudogene TRBV3-2) and TRBJ2-7; 8 bases map to TRBD1. Germline CDR1 LGHDT, CDR2 YNNKEL (reference sequence). The ends lost 6 bases at V and 3 bases at J; junction bases unmatched: 4. The CDR3 covers 13 residues. The CDR3 nucleotides are TGTGCCAGCAGGAAGGGACAGGACTACGAGCAGTACTTC. Residues: CASRKGQDYEQYF.

The chain couples TRBV9 to TRBJ1-5; maybe TRBD1 (5 bases). V dropped 3 bases and J dropped 7 bases, with 17 bases sitting between them. The CDR3 has 15 amino acids. Germline V gives CDR1 SGDLS, CDR2 YYNGEE. CDR3 loop: CASSEGSQGVQPQHF. In DNA, the CDR3 is TGTGCCAGCAGCGAGGGCAGTCAAGGGGTGCAGCCCCAGCATTTT.

J is TRBJ2-3 and V is TRBV10-1; 10 nucleotides align to TRBD1. Germline CDR1 and CDR2: WNHNN and SYGVQD (reference sequence). The CDR3 runs 16 residues. The V segment lost 2 bases and the J segment 5 bases; nucleotides outside the gene matches: 7. The CDR3 region has the DNA TGCGCCAGCAGTGAGGGCTTGGGACAGGGGAAAGATACGCAGTATTTT. Amino acids: CASSEGLGQGKDTQYF.

The V gene is TRBV6-5, the J gene TRBJ1-5; 7 bases agree with TRBD1. CDR3 length equals 15 residues. CDR1 and CDR2 from the germline V gene are MNHEY and SVGAGI. Unmatched junction bases numbered 12, after V lost 6 bases and J lost 7 bases. The CDR3 loop reads CASRPDRVSGQPQHF. Here the CDR3 DNA reads TGTGCCAGCAGACCCGACAGGGTCTCCGGGCAGCCCCAGCATTTT.

The V call is TRBV18, the J call TRBJ2-7; no firm D call. Per the germline V gene, CDR1 is KGHSH and CDR2 is LQKENI. V was shortened by 3 bases and J by 2 bases, with 5 bases between the two germline ends. This CDR3 has 12 amino acids. This chain's CDR3 is CASSPSAYEQYF. Written as DNA, the CDR3 is TGTGCCAGCTCACCGTCGGCCTACGAGCAGTACTTC.

The chain combines TRBV2 with TRBJ2-1; 7 bases fit TRBD2. This CDR3 contains 15 residues. Germline V lookup: CDR1 SNHLY, CDR2 FYNNEI. The V gene end was trimmed by 6 bases and the J gene end by 6 bases; junction bases not matched to a gene: 11. CDR3 sequence reads: CASRSSGEGINEQFF. The CDR3 DNA reads as TGTGCCAGCAGGTCTTCTGGGGAGGGGATCAATGAGCAGTTCTTC. The complete variable domain, with remaining parts taken from reference TRBV2 and TRBJ2-1, reads EPEVTQTPSHQVTQMGQEVILRCVPISNHLYFYWYRQILGQKVEFLVSFYNNEISEKSEIFDDQFSVERPDGSNFTLKIRSTKLEDSAMYFCASRSSGEGINEQFFGPGTRLTVL.

The chain uses TRBV28 and TRBJ2-3, with a weak D call TRBD1 (6 bases). The CDR3 contains 13 residues. Trimming left V 4 bases short and J 4 bases short, with 9 bases between. CDR1 and CDR2 from the germline V gene are MDHEN and SYDVKM. CDR3 in amino acids: CASSSGVPDTQYF. The CDR3 DNA is TGTGCCAGCAGTTCAGGGGTCCCAGATACGCAGTATTTT.

A single count supports this clone. This sequence joins TRBV7-2 and TRBJ2-3; 9 bases are a match to TRBD2. Germline CDR1 is SGHTA and CDR2 is FQGNSA. With 6 bases clipped from V and 4 bases from J, the junction kept 11 bases outside the gene matches. The CDR3 covers 16 residues. Here the CDR3 DNA reads TGTGCCAGCAGTCGAGATAGCGGGGGACCCTCAGATACGCAGTATTTT. Its protein product is CASSRDSGGPSDTQYF. Together with reference TRBV7-2 and TRBJ2-3, the CDR3 gives the full variable domain: GAGVSQSPSNKVTEKGKDVELRCDPISGHTALYWYRQSLGQGLEFLIYFQGNSAPDKSGLPSDRFSAERTGGSVSTLTIQRTQQEDSAVYLCASSRDSGGPSDTQYFGPGTRLTVL.

This clone occurred once. The chain has TRBV13 and TRBJ2-1; 10 nucleotides match TRBD1. The CDR3 runs 18 residues. Germline loops: CDR1 PRHDT, CDR2 FYEKMQ (reference sequence). V shed 3 bases and J 4 bases; nucleotides not matched to a gene: 12. CDR3 coding DNA: TGTGCCAGCAGCTTGACAGGGGGCATCGACCGAATTTACAATGAGCAGTTCTTC. The encoded protein is CASSLTGGIDRIYNEQFF.

The chain has TRBV2 and TRBJ2-7, with a tentative D call TRBD1 (5 bases). This CDR3 has 14 amino acids. V shed 4 bases and J shed 1 base, with 11 bases lying between them. CDR1 and CDR2 (germline): SNHLY, FYNNEI. The chain's CDR3 is CASSADSRSYEQYF. Written as DNA, the CDR3 is TGTGCCAGCAGTGCTGACAGCAGGTCCTACGAGCAGTACTTC.

The chain combines TRBV3-1 (or the pseudogene TRBV3-2) with TRBJ2-5, with TRBD2 identical over 11 bases. CDR1 and CDR2 (germline): LGHDT, YNNKEL (reference sequence). There are 14 residues in the CDR3. The V segment lost 6 bases and the J segment 5 bases; nucleotides outside the gene matches: 5. CDR3 coding DNA: TGTGCCAGCAGGGGACTAGCGGCCGGGGAGACCCAGTACTTC. Its protein product is CASRGLAAGETQYF.

The V call is TRBV10-3, the J call TRBJ1-1, with 7 bases that match TRBD1. V lost 6 bases and J lost 1; bases outside the gene matches: 5. The CDR3 runs to 14 residues. Per germline, CDR1 ENHRY and CDR2 SYGVKD. In DNA, the CDR3 is TGTGCCATCAGCAAACAGGGGTCGAACACTGAAGCTTTCTTT. Its protein product is CAISKQGSNTEAFF.

This chain links TRBV19 with TRBJ2-1, with TRBD2 matching 8 bases. The CDR3 length is 16 residues. Germline trimming cut 7 bases from V and 5 bases from J; bases unmatched to any gene: 13. CDR1 is LNHDA, CDR2 SQIVND, per germline (reference sequence). In DNA form, the CDR3 reads TGTGCCAGTACAAAGCAAGCGGGGGTAATGGACAATGAGCAGTTCTTC. Protein sequence: CASTKQAGVMDNEQFF.

The J gene is TRBJ1-1, the V gene TRBV5-1; 8 positions match TRBD1. Germline V gene lookup returns CDR1 SGHRS and CDR2 YFSETQ. J was trimmed by 2 bases and V by 7 bases; bases with no gene match: 7. CDR3 length equals 14 residues. In nucleotides, the CDR3 is TGCGCCAGCCAGATACAGGGGGGAAACACTGAAGCTTTCTTT. Its protein product is CASQIQGGNTEAFF.

The gene calls are TRBV6-1 and TRBJ1-3; D call uncertain. Between the trimmed V and J ends, which lost 2 bases and 0 bases, there was a span of 8 bases. CDR1 MNHNS and CDR2 SASEGT come from the germline V gene. The CDR3 totals 15 residues. The CDR3 loop is CASSESHFSGNTIYF. The CDR3 DNA is TGTGCCAGCAGTGAATCCCACTTCTCTGGAAACACCATATATTTT.

The rearrangement links TRBV3-1 (or the pseudogene TRBV3-2) to TRBJ2-5; D uncertain. CDR3 length: 17 residues. CDR1 and CDR2 (germline): LGHDT, YNNKEL (reference sequence). V was shortened by 3 bases and J by 1 base, with 18 bases between the two germline ends. In DNA, the CDR3 is TGTGCCAGCAGCCACGCCATTTGGGCCGGATCCCAAGAGACCCAGTACTTC. It codes for CASSHAIWAGSQETQYF.

This chain uses TRBV29-1 with TRBJ1-4, with D maybe TRBD1 (5 bases). The CDR3 totals 13 residues. Germline V gene data show CDR1 as SQVTM and CDR2 as ANQGSEA. V lost 4 bases and J lost 7, with 13 bases in between. The CDR3 DNA sequence: TGCAGCGTTGGTTTGACAGTGGGTGAAAAACTGTTTTTT. Translated, it gives CSVGLTVGEKLFF. Full variable domain (remainder filled in from reference TRBV29-1 and TRBJ1-4): SAVISQKPSRDICQRGTSLTIQCQVDSQVTMMFWYRQQPGQSLTLIATANQGSEATYESGFVIDKFPISRPNLTFSTLTVSNMSPEDSSIYLCSVGLTVGEKLFFGSGTQLSVL.

This chain uses TRBV14 with TRBJ1-3; D is uncertain. The CDR3 has 15 residues. CDR1 is SGHDN, CDR2 FVKESK, per germline. Trimming pared 1 base from V and 0 bases from J, leaving 7 bases between. The CDR3 sequence is CASSQVVNSGNTIYF. DNA for the CDR3: TGTGCCAGCAGCCAAGTAGTCAACTCTGGAAACACCATATATTTT.

The CDR3 bases are TGTGCCAGCAGTGAACGAGAGGGAAGGAATTCACCCCTCCACTTT. Its protein is CASSEREGRNSPLHF. The chain employs TRBV6-1 and TRBJ1-6; D not resolved. Germline assignment: CDR1 MNHNS and CDR2 SASEGT. The CDR3 contains 15 residues. V lost 2 bases and J 7 bases, leaving 12 bases between the germline ends.

The J gene is TRBJ1-4, the V gene TRBV11-2; the D is unclear. This CDR3 has 16 amino acids. The germline V and J ends were trimmed by 1 base and 5 bases, with 14 bases remaining between them. The V gene's germline CDR1 is SGHAT and CDR2 FQNNGV. In DNA, the CDR3 is TGTGCCAGCAGCTTAGCCTTACAGAGCTCGAATGAAAAACTGTTTTTT. Translating gives CASSLALQSSNEKLFF. Full variable domain (remainder filled in from reference TRBV11-2 and TRBJ1-4): EAGVAQSPRYKIIEKRQSVAFWCNPISGHATLYWYQQILGQGPKLLIQFQNNGVVDDSQLPKDRFSAERLKGVDSTLKIQPAKLEDSAVYLCASSLALQSSNEKLFFGSGTQLSVL.

This clone was seen just once. The chain uses TRBV10-3 and TRBJ1-2; D is unclear. Germline loops: CDR1 ENHRY, CDR2 SYGVKD. Trimming shortened V by 3 bases and J by 3 bases, and 11 bases separated the two germline ends. The CDR3 has 14 amino acids. This CDR3 is CAISDPRSDYGYTF. DNA for the CDR3: TGTGCCATCAGTGACCCCCGTTCGGACTATGGCTACACCTTC.

The table lists this clone with a count of one. CDR3 amino acids: CASSFGSGGYEQYF. CDR3 DNA: TGTGCCAGCAGTTTCGGAAGCGGGGGGTACGAGCAGTACTTC. The rearrangement links TRBV28 to TRBJ2-7; 9 bases match TRBD2. V was clipped by 3 bases and J by 4 bases; unmatched bases: 4. The CDR3 has 14 residues. The V gene's germline CDR1 is MDHEN and CDR2 SYDVKM.

The V and J genes are TRBV5-1 and TRBJ2-7; D perhaps matches TRBD1 (6 bases). V shed 4 bases and J shed 3 bases, with 17 bases lying between them. Germline CDR1 is SGHRS and CDR2 is YFSETQ. CDR3 length: 15 amino acids. The CDR3 loop reads CASSPRQVSSYEQYF. CDR3 sequence (DNA): TGCGCCAGCAGCCCCAGACAGGTATCGAGCTACGAGCAGTACTTC.

This sequence joins TRBV5-1 and TRBJ2-3; 11 bases are shared with TRBD2. The germline V gene encodes CDR1 SGHRS and CDR2 YFSETQ. CDR3 length: 15 residues. The ends lost 7 bases at V and 7 bases at J; junction bases unmatched: 11. DNA for the CDR3: TGCGCCAGCGGTTTTACTAGCGGGGGTTTAAATACGCAGTATTTT. Protein sequence: CASGFTSGGLNTQYF.

The V and J genes are TRBV5-1 and TRBJ2-2, with D possibly matching TRBD1 (5 bases). The V and J ends lost 0 bases and 2 bases respectively, with 8 bases between them. CDR1 and CDR2 (germline): SGHRS, YFSETQ. The CDR3 length is 15 residues. This CDR3 reads CASSLGGLNTGELFF. The CDR3 region has the DNA TGCGCCAGCAGCTTGGGGGGCCTAAACACCGGGGAGCTGTTTTTT.

This clone appeared a single time. This chain links TRBV7-2 with TRBJ2-7, with D possibly TRBD1 on 6 matching bases. The germline CDR1 and CDR2 sequences are SGHTA and FQGNSA. Trimming removed 2 bases at V and 4 bases at J, with 15 bases between. The CDR3 loop spans 15 amino acids. In DNA, the CDR3 is TGTGCCAGCAGCTTATCTGGGGACATGACGTACGAGCAGTACTTC. This gives the protein CASSLSGDMTYEQYF.

The rearrangement joins TRBV19 to TRBJ1-2; D perhaps matches TRBD1 (6 bases). Per the germline V gene, CDR1 is LNHDA and CDR2 is SQIVND (reference sequence). This CDR3 is 15 amino acids long. V was shortened by 0 bases and J by 5 bases, with 13 bases between the two germline ends. The CDR3 nucleotides read TGTGCCAGTAGTATAGATCTGTGGGGGCATTATGGCTACACCTTC. Translation gives CASSIDLWGHYGYTF.

The chain couples TRBV19 to TRBJ1-5, with 9 bases that match TRBD1. The V gene's germline CDR1 is LNHDA and CDR2 SQIVND (reference sequence). V lost 6 bases and J lost 8; bases outside the gene matches: 5. CDR3 size: 13 residues. The CDR3 spells CASRGQGVEPQHF. The CDR3 bases are TGTGCCAGTAGGGGACAGGGTGTTGAGCCCCAGCATTTT.

The chain links TRBV2 to TRBJ1-2, with 7 bases matching TRBD1. Trimming took 5 bases from V and 8 from J; bases not matched to a gene: 14. Germline V gene data show CDR1 as SNHLY and CDR2 as FYNNEI. There are 15 residues in the CDR3. The CDR3, as DNA: TGTGCCAGCAGTTCTGATCAGGGGGTTCGGGAGGGCTACACCTTC. Its translation: CASSSDQGVREGYTF.

The chain employs TRBV7-2 and TRBJ1-2; possibly TRBD1 for D (6 bases). The CDR3 has 14 amino acids. V was cut by 3 bases and J by 5 bases, with 13 bases left in between. Germline V gene lookup returns CDR1 SGHTA and CDR2 FQGNSA. The CDR3 DNA is TGTGCCAGCAGCTTCGCAGGGGATGCATATGGCTACACCTTC. Encoded protein: CASSFAGDAYGYTF.

This clone has only one observation. The rearrangement links TRBV7-8 to TRBJ1-2; tentative D call: TRBD1 (5 bases). V dropped 5 bases and J dropped 8 bases, with 18 bases sitting between them. The CDR3 sequence is 14 residues long. Germline V gives CDR1 SGHVS, CDR2 FQNEAQ. The CDR3 loop is CASSPTGGLGGYTF. The CDR3, as DNA: TGTGCCAGCAGCCCTACTGGGGGGTTAGGGGGCTACACCTTC.

This chain connects TRBV7-2 to TRBJ2-1; TRBD2 is a possible D gene (5 bases). The CDR3 has 13 residues. V was trimmed by 3 bases and J by 4 bases, leaving 7 bases between them. Germline CDR1 SGHTA, CDR2 FQGNSA. CDR3 nucleotide sequence: TGTGCCAGCAGCTTGGACTCTTACAATGAGCAGTTCTTC. As protein: CASSLDSYNEQFF.